This T cell receptor (beta chain) was found in a study of neoadjuvant anti-PD-1 for oral cavity cancer. At the level of the study: Nivolumab at 3 mg/kg was mostly given biweekly, three to four doses, pre-surgery. Patients without progression received a fourth nivolumab dose around day 43, then surgical resection on days 50-56.

Method: immunoSEQ multiplex PCR; TCRdb's copy keeps in-frame clones and lacks some. The table records roughly 16,000 clones, 60% to 80% of them present only once. Stage II-IVA oral cavity squamous cell carcinoma was new and untreated by systemic or radiation therapy. Blood cells were analyzed directly, without culture or expansion. Trimming took off 0 bases at V and 0 bases at J, with 4 bases between the two ends. The CDR3 has 13 residues. Germline-derived CDR1 and CDR2 are SGDLS and YYNGEE. The sample holds a few counts of this clone. V and J are TRBV9 and TRBJ2-7, with D hard to call. This TCR was recovered from a person between 35 and 79 years old with oral cavity squamous cell carcinoma. The starting material was PBMCs, obtained before nivolumab (anti-PD-1) treatment. Here the CDR3 reads CASSVDGSYEQYF. In DNA form, the CDR3 reads TGTGCCAGCAGCGTAGACGGCTCCTACGAGCAGTACTTC.